This entry lists 19 T cell receptor beta chains sequenced from one sample in a study of cytomegalovirus exposure and HLA in healthy donors. In the PCR, 60 Vbeta and 13 Jbeta primers were used. Profiling relied on immunoSEQ multiplex PCR, and the TCRdb table lists in-frame clones only, not all of them. The table shows about 170,000 clones, with more than 60% occurring only once. The sample taken for sequencing was PBMCs. The receptors here all came from a woman in her 30s in good health and CMV-seropositive.

The chain employs TRBV9 and TRBJ2-2, with 9 positions matching TRBD2. V lost 0 bases, J lost 7 bases, and 7 bases stayed unmatched. Germline CDR1 and CDR2: SGDLS and YYNGEE. The CDR3 spans 16 residues. The CDR3 reads CASSVGLAATGGELFF. The DNA of the CDR3 is TGTGCCAGCAGCGTAGGACTAGCGGCGACCGGCGGGGAGCTGTTTTTT. The full variable domain, rest sourced from reference TRBV9 and TRBJ2-2, is DSGVTQTPKHLITATGQRVTLRCSPRSGDLSVYWYQQSLDQGLQFLIQYYNGEERAKGNILERFSAQQFPDLHSELNLSSLELGDSALYFCASSVGLAATGGELFFGEGSRLTVL.

This chain joins TRBV9 and TRBJ2-3, with TRBD2 matching over 8 bases. The germline V gene encodes CDR1 SGDLS and CDR2 YYNGEE. CDR3 length equals 13 residues. V was pared by 5 bases and J by 1 base, with 0 bases of the junction left unmatched. The CDR3 loop reads CASRTSGTDTQYF. The CDR3 DNA follows: TGTGCCAGCAGGACTAGCGGCACAGATACGCAGTATTTT. Together with reference TRBV9 and TRBJ2-3, the CDR3 gives the full variable domain: DSGVTQTPKHLITATGQRVTLRCSPRSGDLSVYWYQQSLDQGLQFLIQYYNGEERAKGNILERFSAQQFPDLHSELNLSSLELGDSALYFCASRTSGTDTQYFGPGTRLTVL.

The CDR3 here is CASSLALGQGGIGNQPQHF. DNA for the CDR3: TGTGCCAGCAGCTTAGCGTTAGGACAGGGGGGAATCGGCAATCAGCCCCAGCATTTT. The rearrangement joins TRBV7-9 to TRBJ1-5; TRBD1 matches at 10 bases. CDR3 length: 19 amino acids. Germline V gene sequence: CDR1 SEHNR, CDR2 FQNEAQ (reference sequence). The V gene end was trimmed by 0 bases and the J gene end by 2 bases; junction bases not matched to a gene: 10.

This clone was seen a few times. The chain couples TRBV11-3 to TRBJ2-3; D unresolved. Germline CDR1 SGHNT, CDR2 YENEEA. The CDR3 consists of 13 residues. Deletions cut 0 bases from V and 2 bases from J, with 3 bases between. CDR3 residues: CASSLDITDTQYF. The CDR3 nucleotides read TGTGCCAGCAGCTTAGACATCACAGATACGCAGTATTTT.

The gene calls are TRBV7-9 and TRBJ2-4; 11 nucleotides align to TRBD1. Per the germline V gene, CDR1 is SEHNR and CDR2 is FQNEAQ (reference sequence). With V trimmed by 1 base and J by 3 bases, 2 bases remained unmatched. The CDR3 length is 16 residues. This CDR3 reads CASSLVGTGGKNIQYF. CDR3 bases: TGTGCCAGCAGCTTAGTTGGGACAGGGGGCAAAAACATTCAGTACTTC.

This clone showed up just a few times. The gene calls are TRBV28 and TRBJ1-5; TRBD1 matches at 9 bases. Trimming removed 5 bases from V and 6 bases from J; junction bases left unmatched: 8. Germline V gene sequence: CDR1 MDHEN, CDR2 SYDVKM. CDR3 length: 15 amino acids. The CDR3 spells CASSNPTGGGQPQHF. The CDR3 nucleotides are TGTGCCAGCAGTAACCCCACAGGGGGCGGTCAGCCCCAGCATTTT.

The chain has TRBV29-1 and TRBJ2-7; possibly TRBD1 for D (6 bases). The V gene's germline CDR1 is SQVTM and CDR2 ANQGSEA. Trimming left V 5 bases short and J 2 bases short, with 13 bases between. The CDR3 consists of 13 residues. CDR3 loop: CSVPGTLAYEQYF. The CDR3 DNA reads TGCAGCGTTCCCGGGACACTCGCCTACGAGCAGTACTTC.

This sequence joins TRBV4-2 and TRBJ2-7; 7 nucleotides match TRBD2. The CDR3 spans 16 residues. Germline trimming cut 4 bases from V and 6 bases from J; bases unmatched to any gene: 15. CDR1 LGHNA and CDR2 YNFKEQ come from the germline V gene. DNA of the CDR3: TGTGCCAGCAGCCGAGAAATGACTAGCTCGGAGGCCGAGCAGTACTTC. Translation: CASSREMTSSEAEQYF.

This clone was seen more than once but under ten times. The V and J genes are TRBV18 and TRBJ2-1, with 8 bases fitting TRBD2. Per germline, CDR1 KGHSH and CDR2 LQKENI. Trimming removed 6 bases from V and 7 bases from J; junction bases left unmatched: 14. The CDR3 contains 16 residues. Written as DNA, the CDR3 is TGTGCCAGCTCTCGAGCGGGGGCCCCGTTGGGGAATGAGCAGTTCTTC. This gives the protein CASSRAGAPLGNEQFF.

This clone was detected once. The chain combines TRBV6-1 with TRBJ2-3; tentative D call: TRBD2 (6 bases). This CDR3 contains 15 residues. Deletions cut 1 base from V and 6 bases from J, with 14 bases between. Per germline, CDR1 MNHNS and CDR2 SASEGT. In nucleotides, the CDR3 is TGTGCCAGCAGTGAAGGAACGGGAGAATCGGATACGCAGTATTTT. Protein sequence: CASSEGTGESDTQYF.

The chain uses TRBV4-1 and TRBJ2-5, with D unresolved. The V end lost 1 base, the J end lost 7 bases, and 7 bases lay between the germline ends. CDR1 and CDR2 from the germline V gene are MGHRA and YSYEKL. The CDR3 is 12 residues long. CDR3 nucleotides: TGCGCCAGCAGCCAAGTCCGCGGGACCCAGTACTTC. Its translation: CASSQVRGTQYF.

V gene TRBV18 combines with J gene TRBJ2-3; 9 nucleotides align to TRBD2. V shed 2 bases and J 2 bases; nucleotides not matched to a gene: 5. Germline V CDR1 and CDR2: KGHSH, LQKENI. This CDR3 has 16 amino acids. CDR3: CASSPKAGGLTDTQYF. CDR3 nucleotide sequence: TGTGCCAGCTCACCAAAAGCGGGAGGCCTCACAGATACGCAGTATTTT. The variable domain in full, with the rest retrieved from reference TRBV18 and TRBJ2-3, is NAGVMQNPRHLVRRRGQEARLRCSPMKGHSHVYWYRQLPEEGLKFMVYLQKENIIDESGMPKERFSAEFPKEGPSILRIQQVVRGDSAAYFCASSPKAGGLTDTQYFGPGTRLTVL.

This clone is a singleton in its sample. The J gene is TRBJ2-2, the V gene TRBV6-1; 9 bases fit TRBD2. CDR3 size: 15 residues. J was trimmed by 0 bases and V by 6 bases; bases with no gene match: 2. Germline V CDR1 and CDR2: MNHNS, SASEGT. The CDR3 bases are TGTGCCAGCAGATCTAGCGGGGCGAACACCGGGGAGCTGTTTTTT. As protein: CASRSSGANTGELFF.

The genes are TRBV7-2 and TRBJ1-2; 7 bases are a match to TRBD1. CDR1 and CDR2 from the germline V gene are SGHTA and FQGNSA. V lost 1 base and J lost 4; bases outside the gene matches: 9. The CDR3 sequence is 16 residues long. The CDR3: CASSLVPDRRAYGYTF. The DNA for the CDR3 is TGTGCCAGCAGCTTAGTCCCGGACAGGCGCGCCTATGGCTACACCTTC.

The J gene is TRBJ2-7, the V gene TRBV6-5; 8 positions match TRBD2. Germline CDR1 is MNHEY and CDR2 is SVGAGI. This CDR3 spans 14 amino acids. Trimming at V came to 4 bases and at J to 5 bases, leaving 7 bases not matched to a gene. The CDR3 sequence is CASSLLAGSDEQYF. The DNA of the CDR3 is TGTGCCAGCAGTTTATTAGCGGGATCAGACGAGCAGTACTTC.

The chain is built from TRBV6-5 and TRBJ1-1; 8 positions agree with TRBD1. J gave up 2 bases and V 5 bases, and 4 bases lay outside the gene matches. Germline CDR1 and CDR2: MNHEY and SVGAGI. This CDR3 region has 14 residues. CDR3 region: CASSLGQANTEAFF. CDR3 nucleotides: TGTGCCAGCAGTCTGGGACAGGCTAACACTGAAGCTTTCTTT.

J is TRBJ2-5 and V is TRBV5-1; 7 bases align to TRBD1. Germline-derived CDR1 and CDR2 are SGHRS and YFSETQ. V was pared by 4 bases and J by 0 bases, with 9 bases of the junction left unmatched. There are 16 residues in the CDR3. CDR3 coding DNA: TGCGCCAGCAGCAGATGGGGACAGCAGGACCAAGAGACCCAGTACTTC. Its protein product is CASSRWGQQDQETQYF.

The chain employs TRBV5-5 and TRBJ2-7, with TRBD2 matching 13 bases. CDR3 length equals 15 residues. Losses at the gene ends were 4 bases for V and 3 bases for J; bases not matched to a gene: 4. From germline, CDR1 is SGHKS and CDR2 YYEKEE (reference sequence). CDR3 loop: CASSVGLAGDYEQYF. The CDR3 nucleotides read TGTGCCAGCAGCGTCGGACTAGCGGGAGACTACGAGCAGTACTTC.

The V gene is TRBV6-1, the J gene TRBJ2-7; tentatively, D is TRBD1 (5 bases). V lost 0 bases and J 3 bases, leaving 15 bases between the germline ends. The CDR3 contains 16 residues. Germline CDR1 MNHNS, CDR2 SASEGT. The CDR3 DNA reads TGTGCCAGCAGTGAAGCAATGGGGCAAGCCGGCTACGAGCAGTACTTC. It yields the protein CASSEAMGQAGYEQYF.